This passage covers 21 T cell receptor beta chains from one sample sequenced in a study of T cell repertoires in cytomegalovirus infection. These TCRs are of unknown antigen specificity. TCRdb passed the reads through MiXCR, listing each CDR3 protein once. The sample has 160,000 or so distinct CDR3 sequences; 20% to 25% are singletons. The source was CD8+ T cells from cultured PBMCs, collected from culture after CMV antigen stimulation. The receptors shown here come from a human donor in good health (CMV status not recorded). Some clones in this sample may be carry-over from other donors' samples.

V is TRBV6-5 and J is TRBJ2-7; tentatively, D is TRBD1 or TRBD2 (7 bases each). CDR3 length: 16 residues. Germline CDR1 MNHEY, CDR2 SVGAGI. V lost 5 bases to trimming and J lost 3 bases, with 20 bases between them. In DNA form, the CDR3 reads TGTGCCAGCAGTATTCGAGGGGGGGACAGCCACTACGAGCAGTACTTC. Its translation: CASSIRGGDSHYEQYF.

This clonotype occurred many times. This chain links TRBV7-8 with TRBJ2-1; D call uncertain. With 1 base removed from V and 6 bases from J, the gap between germline ends came to 7 bases. The CDR3 runs to 13 residues. Germline CDR1 reads SGHVS; CDR2 reads FQNEAQ. The CDR3 bases are TGTGCCAGCAGCTTAGGTCACAGCAATGAGCAGTTCTTC. Translated, it gives CASSLGHSNEQFF.

In its sample, this clonotype was seen a few times. The CDR3 sequence: CSVEGTDRVRSYNEQFF. For the CDR3, the DNA is TGCAGCGTTGAAGGGACGGACAGGGTGCGGTCCTACAATGAGCAGTTCTTC. This chain links TRBV29-1 with TRBJ2-1; TRBD1 matches 8 bases. The CDR3 covers 17 residues. J was trimmed by 1 base and V by 1 base; bases with no gene match: 9. Germline CDR1 reads SQVTM; CDR2 reads ANQGSEA.

This chain uses TRBV11-2 with TRBJ2-1; 8 nucleotides agree with TRBD2. Germline CDR1 reads SGHAT; CDR2 reads FQNNGV. V was pared by 0 bases and J by 0 bases, with 1 base of the junction left unmatched. The length of the CDR3 is 16 residues. This CDR3 is CASSLERGVSYNEQFF. CDR3 nucleotides: TGTGCCAGCAGCTTAGAGCGGGGGGTCTCCTACAATGAGCAGTTCTTC.

Here the CDR3 DNA reads TGCGCCAGCAGCCAAGATGGGGGTTATAGCAATCAGCCCCAGCATTTT. Encoded protein: CASSQDGGYSNQPQHF. The V and J genes are TRBV4-1 and TRBJ1-5; weak D call: TRBD1 (5 bases). The CDR3 runs to 16 residues. Germline V lookup: CDR1 MGHRA, CDR2 YSYEKL. Trimming removed 0 bases at V and 0 bases at J, with 9 bases between.

This clonotype was observed a few times. V is TRBV2 and J is TRBJ1-1, with no clear D. Germline V gives CDR1 SNHLY, CDR2 FYNNEI. There are 14 residues in the CDR3. Trimming removed 6 bases at V and 0 bases at J, with 11 bases between. CDR3 sequence reads: CASRSRALNTEAFF. The CDR3 DNA follows: TGTGCCAGCAGATCGCGGGCGCTGAACACTGAAGCTTTCTTT.

The V and J genes are TRBV20-1 and TRBJ2-6; the match to TRBD1 covers 10 bases. The CDR3 length is 18 residues. Germline lookup yields CDR1 DFQATT and CDR2 SNEGSKA (reference sequence). V was pared by 6 bases and J by 0 bases, with 11 bases of the junction left unmatched. CDR3 sequence: CSARPGQGIHSGANVLTF. CDR3 DNA: TGCAGTGCGCGTCCGGGACAGGGGATCCACTCTGGGGCCAACGTCCTGACTTTC.

The table lists this clonotype with many counts. This chain connects TRBV7-9 to TRBJ2-7; 7 nucleotides line up with TRBD1. Germline assignment: CDR1 SEHNR and CDR2 FQNEAQ (reference sequence). The V and J ends lost 5 bases and 7 bases, in that order; junction bases with no gene match: 14. This CDR3 spans 15 amino acids. DNA of the CDR3: TGTGCCAGCAGCGCCCGAGAGGGGGCAGTTCGGGAGCAGTACTTC. Its protein is CASSAREGAVREQYF.

V is TRBV7-2 and J is TRBJ2-2; 11 nucleotides match TRBD2. V shed 3 bases and J 7 bases; nucleotides not matched to a gene: 7. Germline lookup yields CDR1 SGHTA and CDR2 FQGNSA. There are 16 residues in the CDR3. CDR3 nucleotides: TGTGCCAGCAGCTTCCTAGCGGGGGGCGTAGGCGGGGAGCTGTTTTTT. The encoded protein is CASSFLAGGVGGELFF.

This clonotype was counted a few times. The genes are TRBV6-1 and TRBJ1-5; the match to TRBD1 covers 9 bases. Germline-derived CDR1 and CDR2 are MNHNS and SASEGT. This CDR3 spans 15 amino acids. V shed 5 bases, J shed 2 bases, and the junction held 4 bases outside the gene matches. The CDR3 sequence: CASSKRTGGNQPQHF. The DNA of the CDR3 is TGTGCCAGCAGTAAAAGGACAGGGGGCAATCAGCCCCAGCATTTT.

There are a few counts of this clonotype. J is TRBJ2-7 and V is TRBV28; TRBD1 might be the D (6 bases). V was pared by 7 bases and J by 2 bases, with 15 bases between. The CDR3 consists of 14 residues. Germline CDR1 and CDR2: MDHEN and SYDVKM. The CDR3 spells CASTLPGQTYEQYF. The CDR3 DNA reads as TGTGCCAGCACCCTACCAGGACAGACCTACGAGCAGTACTTC.

This clonotype is classed as medium-sized (0.01 to 0.1%). This chain joins TRBV7-2 and TRBJ2-3; either TRBD1 or TRBD2 may supply D (5 bases each). The CDR3 consists of 13 residues. Trimming cost V 3 bases and J 6 bases, with 10 bases left between them. The germline V gene has CDR1 SGHTA and CDR2 FQGNSA. The CDR3 loop reads CASSFGGWDTQYF. The CDR3 region has the DNA TGTGCCAGCAGCTTTGGGGGTTGGGATACGCAGTATTTT.

The chain links TRBV11-2 to TRBJ1-1, with 9 bases identical to TRBD1. The length of the CDR3 is 16 residues. Per germline, CDR1 SGHAT and CDR2 FQNNGV. The V segment lost 5 bases and the J segment 6 bases; nucleotides outside the gene matches: 13. CDR3 region: CASSLQGAISMAEAFF. The CDR3 nucleotides read TGTGCCAGCAGCCTACAGGGGGCCATAAGTATGGCTGAAGCTTTCTTT. Complete variable domain (other parts from reference TRBV11-2 and TRBJ1-1): EAGVAQSPRYKIIEKRQSVAFWCNPISGHATLYWYQQILGQGPKLLIQFQNNGVVDDSQLPKDRFSAERLKGVDSTLKIQPAKLEDSAVYLCASSLQGAISMAEAFFGQGTRLTVV.

This clonotype was picked up a small number of times. This rearrangement joins TRBV7-2 to TRBJ2-7, with 9 bases aligning to TRBD1. Per the germline V gene, CDR1 is SGHTA and CDR2 is FQGNSA. CDR3 length: 15 residues. V shed 4 bases and J 4 bases; nucleotides not matched to a gene: 8. CDR3 nucleotides: TGTGCCAGCAGCTGGCCGGGACAGGGAGTTTACGAGCAGTACTTC. This translates into CASSWPGQGVYEQYF.

This clonotype appeared a few times. Written as DNA, the CDR3 is TGCGCCAGCAGCCAGGCACCGGGACAGCCGAACAATGAGCAGTTCTTC. As protein: CASSQAPGQPNNEQFF. The chain recombines TRBV4-1 with TRBJ2-1, with 7 bases that match TRBD1. The junction had 10 bases not matched to a gene; V was cut back by 3 bases and J by 5 bases. The CDR3 length is 16 residues. Germline V gene sequence: CDR1 MGHRA, CDR2 YSYEKL.

This clonotype has only a few counts. One junction end does not reproduce the germline sequence, and a read error may be involved. The J gene is TRBJ2-1, the V gene TRBV7-7; no reliable D call. Germline CDR1 SSHAT, CDR2 FNYEAQ (reference sequence). The CDR3 runs 15 residues. The DNA for the CDR3 is TGTGCTAGCAGCCGCGAAAGGACCTCCTACAATGAGCAGTTCTTC. The encoded protein is CASSRERTSYNEQFF.

The V and J genes are TRBV7-6 and TRBJ2-3; D uncertain. The CDR3 contains 15 residues. The germline V and J ends were trimmed by 7 bases and 2 bases, with 16 bases remaining between them. CDR1 and CDR2 (germline): SGHVS, FNYEAQ. The CDR3 sequence is CASTDSNGFTDTQYF. The CDR3 region has the DNA TGTGCCAGCACCGATTCGAACGGATTCACAGATACGCAGTATTTT.

In DNA form, the CDR3 reads TGCGCCAGCACCCAGGGTACCGGGACTAGCCTCGACAATGAGCAGTTCTTC. This codes for CASTQGTGTSLDNEQFF. The chain uses TRBV5-1 and TRBJ2-1; 9 bases match TRBD2. The ends lost 6 bases at V and 5 bases at J; junction bases unmatched: 15. Germline V CDR1 and CDR2: SGHRS, YFSETQ. This CDR3 is built from 17 residues.

The chain carries TRBV7-2 and TRBJ2-5; D is tentatively TRBD1 or TRBD2 (6 bases each). Germline loops: CDR1 SGHTA, CDR2 FQGNSA. V was shortened by 0 bases and J by 4 bases, with 9 bases between the two germline ends. This CDR3 contains 14 residues. CDR3 in amino acids: CASSLAGGGETQYF. As DNA, the CDR3 is TGTGCCAGCAGCTTAGCGGGGGGCGGAGAGACCCAGTACTTC.

The rearrangement links TRBV10-3 to TRBJ1-2; 7 nucleotides line up with TRBD1. The CDR3 covers 15 residues. J gave up 4 bases and V 7 bases, and 12 bases lay outside the gene matches. CDR1 and CDR2 (germline): ENHRY, SYGVKD. DNA of the CDR3: TGTGCCATCAAAGGGGGCCGCACGGAATTCTATGGCTACACCTTC. It translates to CAIKGGRTEFYGYTF.

The gene calls are TRBV6-2 or TRBV6-3 and TRBJ2-1; no definite D call. The CDR3 is 14 amino acids. Germline values: CDR1 MNHEY, CDR2 SVGEGT. The V end lost 6 bases, the J end lost 0 bases, and 9 bases lay between the germline ends. The CDR3 region is CASRTVSSYNEQFF. In DNA, the CDR3 is TGTGCCAGCAGGACGGTGAGCTCCTACAATGAGCAGTTCTTC.